This T cell receptor (beta chain) came from a study of T cells in Graves' hyperthyroidism and ophthalmopathy. This CDR3 has 18 residues. Trimming took 0 bases from V and 1 from J; bases not matched to a gene: 6. The V gene's germline CDR1 is LGHNA and CDR2 YSLEER. Newly diagnosed hyperthyroidism, duration under 2 months, in patients aged 18 to 65. General study points: Most thyroid clonotypes expanded above 0.001 appeared in blood too. Ophthalmopathy was identified by the model a median about 6.8 months ahead of onset.

TCR beta CDR3 sequences were amplified from RNA transcripts. An initial round of RT-PCR targeting the TCR CDR3 relied on the HTBI primer set. In TCRdb, the multiplex PCR reads were re-called with MiXCR into one record per CDR3 protein. The sample includes about 590,000 distinct CDR3 sequences, 15% to 18% seen only once; the top ten take approximately 7%. This clonotype was counted only a few times. The antigen is undetermined. The sequenced sample consisted of blood. This chain joins TRBV4-3 and TRBJ1-6, with 7 bases that match TRBD1. This TCR was recovered from a woman under 40 with Graves' hyperthyroidism. CDR3 bases: TGCGCCAGCAGCCAAGAACAGGGGATGGGGTCCTATAATTCACCCCTCCACTTT. Its translation is CASSQEQGMGSYNSPLHF.